Listed below are T cell receptor beta chains from one sample, sequenced in a study of cytomegalovirus exposure and HLA in healthy donors. Clones were sequenced by immunoSEQ multiplex PCR, and TCRdb holds only the in-frame ones, with some missing. Of some 110,000 clones listed, roughly 82% are singletons. Sequencing was done on a sample of PBMCs. Receptors originate from a middle-aged woman in good health and CMV-seropositive. CDR3s include the opening cysteine and the closing phenylalanine or tryptophan. Fields, in order: clone size, J gene, D gene, CDR3 length, V gene, CDR3 DNA, CDR3 protein. A D gene is named only where the DNA matches it firmly. Size values are once, few and many counts, or a class for expanded clones, and some rows have none.

>-|TRBJ1-2|TRBD1|16|TRBV10-3
TGTGCCATCAGGCCGGGACAGGGTAGTCTTAACTATGGCTACACCTTC
CAIRPGQGSLNYGYTF
>-|TRBJ2-3|-|14|TRBV6-5
TGTGCCAGCAGTTACTCGGACACTGGGGATACGCAGTATTTT
CASSYSDTGDTQYF
>-|TRBJ2-1|-|14|TRBV5-1
TGCGCCAGCAGGTCAGCGGCCTCCTACAATGAGCAGTTCTTC
CASRSAASYNEQFF
>-|TRBJ1-3|-|12|TRBV9
TGTGCCAGCGGGACTGCTGGAAACACCATATATTTT
CASGTAGNTIYF
>-|TRBJ1-2|-|11|TRBV6-5
TGTGCCAGCCGAACGGGGTATGGCTACACCTTC
CASRTGYGYTF
>-|TRBJ1-3|-|15|TRBV19
TGTGCCAGTAGGGACCTCGGGACACGTGGAAACACCATATATTTT
CASRDLGTRGNTIYF
>medium-sized|TRBJ2-7|-|11|TRBV19
TGTGCCAGTGGAACAGGGTCCGAGCAGTACTTC
CASGTGSEQYF
>-|TRBJ2-6|-|16|TRBV7-9
TGTGCCAGCAGCTTTGGCCCCAGCTCTGGGGCCAACGTCCTGACTTTC
CASSFGPSSGANVLTF
>-|TRBJ2-4|TRBD2|15|TRBV5-1
TGCGCCAGCAGCTTAGCGGGAGGGCCTGGAAACATTCAGTACTTC
CASSLAGGPGNIQYF
>-|TRBJ1-1|TRBD1|15|TRBV28
TGTGCCAGCAGTTCTGGACAGGGAATGAACACTGAAGCTTTCTTT
CASSSGQGMNTEAFF
>-|TRBJ2-7|-|14|TRBV19
TGTGCCAGTAGTATAGTAAACAGACCCTACGAGCAGTACTTC
CASSIVNRPYEQYF
>-|TRBJ2-4|TRBD2|16|TRBV4-1
TGCGCCAGCAGCCCGAGGACTAGCGAAGCCAAAAACATTCAGTACTTC
CASSPRTSEAKNIQYF
>-|TRBJ2-7|TRBD1|14|TRBV27
TGTGCCAGCAGTTTCCTCACAGGGGGTGGAGAGCAGTACTTC
CASSFLTGGGEQYF
>-|TRBJ2-5|TRBD2|16|TRBV19
TGTGCCAGTAGTATCAGAGCGGGAGGGGTCGGGGAGACCCAGTACTTC
CASSIRAGGVGETQYF
>-|TRBJ2-7|-|14|TRBV21-1
TGTGCCAGCAGCCACCAGGGCCTCTCCTACGAGCAGTACTTC
CASSHQGLSYEQYF
>-|TRBJ2-6|TRBD2|20|TRBV5-1
TGCGCCAGCAGCTTGGCATTGCTAGCGGGAGGGCCTGGTGGGGCCAACGTCCTGACTTTC
CASSLALLAGGPGGANVLTF
>-|TRBJ1-1|TRBD1|15|TRBV11-1
TGTGCCAGCAGCTTAGCAGACTACAGGGGGACTGAAGCTTTCTTT
CASSLADYRGTEAFF
>once|TRBJ1-5|TRBD1|14|TRBV19
TGTGCCAGTAAAGGCCGGGACAGAAATCAGCCCCAGCATTTT
CASKGRDRNQPQHF
>few|TRBJ2-7|-|17|TRBV2
TGTGCCAGCAGTGAACCCCCCTATAATACGAAGCCGGGGGAGCAGTACTTC
CASSEPPYNTKPGEQYF
>-|TRBJ2-3|TRBD1|15|TRBV4-1
TGCGCCAGCAGCCAAGCCCAGGGGGCAGCAGATACGCAGTATTTT
CASSQAQGAADTQYF
>once|TRBJ2-2|TRBD2|15|TRBV5-1
TGCGCCAGCAGCTTGGCGCGGGAGGGCCCGAGAGGGCTGTTTTTT
CASSLAREGPRGLFF
>-|TRBJ2-1|TRBD2|16|TRBV5-1
TGCGCCAGCAGCTCTACCCCGGGACTAGCGACGAATGAGCAGTTCTTC
CASSSTPGLATNEQFF
>few|TRBJ2-1|-|20|TRBV21-1
TGTGCCAGCAGCAATGGGCCAGAGGGACAGGGGGAAACCTCCTACAATGAGCAGTTCTTC
CASSNGPEGQGETSYNEQFF
>-|TRBJ1-1|-|14|TRBV6-5
TGTGCCAGCAGTCCCCTAGGGGGAATGGCTGAAGCTTTCTTT
CASSPLGGMAEAFF
>-|TRBJ1-2|-|12|TRBV2
TGTGCCAGCAAGGGGCCCACGGGTGGCTACACCTTC
CASKGPTGGYTF
>once|TRBJ1-2|-|16|TRBV19
TGTGCCAGTACCCCTCTTCCGGGGGAGGTGAACTATGGCTACACCTTC
CASTPLPGEVNYGYTF
>-|TRBJ2-3|-|17|TRBV27
TGTGCCAGCAGTTCGATGGTGTTAGCGGAAATCACAGATACGCAGTATTTT
CASSSMVLAEITDTQYF
>few|TRBJ2-1|TRBD2|15|TRBV19
TGTGCCAGTAGAACGACTAGCGGCTGGTACAATGAGCAGTTCTTC
CASRTTSGWYNEQFF